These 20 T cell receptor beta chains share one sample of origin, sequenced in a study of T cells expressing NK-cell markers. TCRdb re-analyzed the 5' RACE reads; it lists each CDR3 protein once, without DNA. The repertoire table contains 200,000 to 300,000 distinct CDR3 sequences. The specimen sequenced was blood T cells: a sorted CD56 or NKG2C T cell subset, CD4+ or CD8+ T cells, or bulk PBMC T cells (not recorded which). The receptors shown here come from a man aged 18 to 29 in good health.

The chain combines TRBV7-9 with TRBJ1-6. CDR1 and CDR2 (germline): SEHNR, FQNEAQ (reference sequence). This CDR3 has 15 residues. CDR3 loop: CASSLVGVGYSPLHF.

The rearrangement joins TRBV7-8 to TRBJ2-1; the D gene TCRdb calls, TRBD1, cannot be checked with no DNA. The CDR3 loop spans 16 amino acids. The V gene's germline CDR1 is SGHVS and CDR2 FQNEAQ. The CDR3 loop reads CASSDRQSPSYNEQFF.

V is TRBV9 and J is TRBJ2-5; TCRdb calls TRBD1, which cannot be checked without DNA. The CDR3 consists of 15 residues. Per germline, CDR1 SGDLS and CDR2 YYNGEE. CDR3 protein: CASSLQDRGGETQYF.

The CDR3 here is CASSLEPSSSYNEQFF. The chain couples TRBV7-7 to TRBJ2-1. Per the germline V gene, CDR1 is SSHAT and CDR2 is FNYEAQ (reference sequence). The CDR3 is made up of 16 amino acids.

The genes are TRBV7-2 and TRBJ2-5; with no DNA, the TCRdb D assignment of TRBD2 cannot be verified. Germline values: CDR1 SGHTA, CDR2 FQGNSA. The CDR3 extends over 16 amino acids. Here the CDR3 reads CASSSGLAGGGETQYF.

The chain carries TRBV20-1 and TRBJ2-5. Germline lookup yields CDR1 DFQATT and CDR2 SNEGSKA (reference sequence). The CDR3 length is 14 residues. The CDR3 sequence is CSARSTSGEETQYF.

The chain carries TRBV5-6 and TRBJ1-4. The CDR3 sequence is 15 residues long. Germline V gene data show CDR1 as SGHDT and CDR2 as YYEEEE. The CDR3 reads CASSLDGRVNEKLFF.

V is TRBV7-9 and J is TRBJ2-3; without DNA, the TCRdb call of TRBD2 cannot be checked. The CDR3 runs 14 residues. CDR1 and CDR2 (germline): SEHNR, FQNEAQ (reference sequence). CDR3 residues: CASSLGAGTDTQYF.

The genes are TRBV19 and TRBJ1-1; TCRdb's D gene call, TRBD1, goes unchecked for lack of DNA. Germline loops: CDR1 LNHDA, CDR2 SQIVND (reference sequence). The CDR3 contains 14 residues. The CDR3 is CASRFQGPNTEAFF.

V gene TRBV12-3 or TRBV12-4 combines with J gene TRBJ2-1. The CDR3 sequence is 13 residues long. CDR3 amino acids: CASSETGRNEQFF.

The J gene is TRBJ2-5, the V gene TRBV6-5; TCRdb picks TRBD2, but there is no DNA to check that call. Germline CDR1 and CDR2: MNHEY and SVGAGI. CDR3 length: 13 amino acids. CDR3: CASSYLREATQYF.

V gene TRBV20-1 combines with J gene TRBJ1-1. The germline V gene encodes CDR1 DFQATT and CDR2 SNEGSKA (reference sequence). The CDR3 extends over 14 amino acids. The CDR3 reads CSAAPGGGLTEAFF.

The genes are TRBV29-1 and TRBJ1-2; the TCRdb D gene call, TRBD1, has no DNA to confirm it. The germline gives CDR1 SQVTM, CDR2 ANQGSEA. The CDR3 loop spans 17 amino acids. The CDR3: CSVAQRSGQGINYGYTF.

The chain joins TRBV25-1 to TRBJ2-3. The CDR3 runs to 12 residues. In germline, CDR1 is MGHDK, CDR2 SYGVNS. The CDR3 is CASIGFADTQYF.

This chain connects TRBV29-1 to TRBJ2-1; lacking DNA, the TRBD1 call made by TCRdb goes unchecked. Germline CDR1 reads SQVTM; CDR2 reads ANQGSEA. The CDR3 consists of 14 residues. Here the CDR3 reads CSVTDKPSYNEQFF.

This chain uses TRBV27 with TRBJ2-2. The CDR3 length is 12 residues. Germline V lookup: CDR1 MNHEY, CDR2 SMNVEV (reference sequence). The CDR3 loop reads CASLRYPGELFF.

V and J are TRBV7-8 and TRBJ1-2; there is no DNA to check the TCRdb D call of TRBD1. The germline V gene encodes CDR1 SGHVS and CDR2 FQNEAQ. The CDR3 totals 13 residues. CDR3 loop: CASSLGPGDGYTF.

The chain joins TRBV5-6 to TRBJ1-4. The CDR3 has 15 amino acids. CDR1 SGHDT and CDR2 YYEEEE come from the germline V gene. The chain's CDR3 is CASGPSGATNEKLFF.

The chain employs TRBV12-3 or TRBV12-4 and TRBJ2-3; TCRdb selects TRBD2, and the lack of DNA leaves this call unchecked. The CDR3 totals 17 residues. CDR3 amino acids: CASRTTVASGRGGAQYF.

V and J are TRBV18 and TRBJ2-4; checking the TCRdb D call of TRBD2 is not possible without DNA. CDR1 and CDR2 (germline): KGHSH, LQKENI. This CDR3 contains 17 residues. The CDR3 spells CASSPPGGSGSKNIQYF. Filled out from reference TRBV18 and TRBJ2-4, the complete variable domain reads NAGVMQNPRHLVRRRGQEARLRCSPMKGHSHVYWYRQLPEEGLKFMVYLQKENIIDESGMPKERFSAEFPKEGPSILRIQQVVRGDSAAYFCASSPPGGSGSKNIQYFGAGTRLSVL.